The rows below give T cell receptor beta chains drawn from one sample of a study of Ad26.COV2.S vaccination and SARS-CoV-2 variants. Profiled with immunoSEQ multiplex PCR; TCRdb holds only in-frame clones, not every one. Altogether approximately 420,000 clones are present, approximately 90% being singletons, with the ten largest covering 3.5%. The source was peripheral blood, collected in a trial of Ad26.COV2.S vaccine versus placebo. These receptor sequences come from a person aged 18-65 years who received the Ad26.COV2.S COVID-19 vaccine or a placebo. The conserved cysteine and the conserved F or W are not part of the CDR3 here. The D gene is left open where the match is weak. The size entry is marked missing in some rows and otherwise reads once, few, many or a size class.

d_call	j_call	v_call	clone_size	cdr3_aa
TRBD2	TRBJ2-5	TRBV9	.	ASSAGGRGGQETQY
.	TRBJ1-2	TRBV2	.	ASRQDGYT
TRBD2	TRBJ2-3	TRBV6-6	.	ASSRLAGVTDTQY
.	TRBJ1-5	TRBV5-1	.	ASSQDFNQPQH
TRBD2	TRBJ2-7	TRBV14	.	ASSQDTSGGIAYEQY
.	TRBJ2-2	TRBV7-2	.	ASSSTPNTGELF
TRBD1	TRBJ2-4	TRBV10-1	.	ASSESRGLTYIQY
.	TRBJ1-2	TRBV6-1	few	ASSEGQRNGYT
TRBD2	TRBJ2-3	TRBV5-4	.	ASSREAGETDTQY
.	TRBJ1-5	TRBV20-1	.	SASGSPPGGYSNQPQH
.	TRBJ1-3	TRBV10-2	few	ASSEIVRSPGNTIY
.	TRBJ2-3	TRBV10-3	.	AISESGGGSTDTQY
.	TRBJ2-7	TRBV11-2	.	ASSLLYEQY
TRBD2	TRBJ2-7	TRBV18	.	ASSPRSGGSTYEQY
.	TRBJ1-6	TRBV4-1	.	ASSQADEENSPLH
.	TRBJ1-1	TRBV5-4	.	ASSLSRTEAF
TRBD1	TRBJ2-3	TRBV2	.	ASRADRGRTDTQY
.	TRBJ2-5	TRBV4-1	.	ASSQDPEGWEETQY